In this sample, the clone carrying this T cell receptor beta chain turned up a few times. The antigen remains unidentified. The data were obtained in a study of human T cells and chemical hapten exposure. General observations from the study: Versus controls, expanded TCRs had significantly more large CDR3 similarity clusters.

There are 15 residues in the CDR3. Germline V gene sequence: CDR1 SEHNR, CDR2 FQNEAQ (reference sequence). V lost 4 bases and J lost 4; bases outside the gene matches: 6. Regarding time point: patch test 1, 2 weeks after DPC sensitization. The sample's treatment: therapeutic diphenylcyclopropenone sensitization with weekly scalp DPC. One entry per CDR3 protein, called by TCRdb with MiXCR from the RACE reads. The sample records just under 350,000 distinct CDR3 sequences, approximately 6.3% being singletons. The chain has TRBV7-9 and TRBJ2-3, with TRBD2 identical over 9 bases. This receptor was obtained from a woman younger than 35 with alopecia areata. Some clones in this sample may be carry-over from other donors' samples. This material consisted of whole blood, taken in connection with sensitization to the hapten diphenylcyclopropenone (DPC). This chain's CDR3 is CASSSPSGEADTQYF. Here the CDR3 DNA reads TGTGCCAGCAGCTCCCCTAGCGGGGAGGCAGATACGCAGTATTTT.